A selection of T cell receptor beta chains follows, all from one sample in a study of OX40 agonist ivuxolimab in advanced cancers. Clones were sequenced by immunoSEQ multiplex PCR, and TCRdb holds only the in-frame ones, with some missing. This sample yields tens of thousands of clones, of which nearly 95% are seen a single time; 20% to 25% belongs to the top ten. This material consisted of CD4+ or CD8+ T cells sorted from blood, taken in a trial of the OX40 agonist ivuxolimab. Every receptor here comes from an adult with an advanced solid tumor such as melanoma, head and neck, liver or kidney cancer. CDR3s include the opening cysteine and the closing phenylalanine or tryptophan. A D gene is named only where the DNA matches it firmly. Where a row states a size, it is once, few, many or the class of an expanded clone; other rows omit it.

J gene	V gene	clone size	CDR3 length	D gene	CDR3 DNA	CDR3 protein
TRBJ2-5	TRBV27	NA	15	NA	TGTGCCAGCAGTTTAAGTCTGACAGGCCAAGAGACCCAGTACTTC	CASSLSLTGQETQYF
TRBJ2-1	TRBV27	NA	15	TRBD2	TGTGCCAGCAGTTCCGGACTAGCGGGAGACAATGAGCAGTTCTTC	CASSSGLAGDNEQFF
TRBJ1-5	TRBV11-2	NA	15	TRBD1	TGTGCCAGCAGCTTAACAGGGGATCCCTCTCAGCCCCAGCATTTT	CASSLTGDPSQPQHF
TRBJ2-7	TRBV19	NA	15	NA	TGTGCCAGTAGTATAGTAGGGACCGACTCCTACGAGCAGTACTTC	CASSIVGTDSYEQYF
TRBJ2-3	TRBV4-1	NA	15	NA	TGCGCCAGCAGCCAAGCCGGGACGGTCACAGATACGCAGTATTTT	CASSQAGTVTDTQYF
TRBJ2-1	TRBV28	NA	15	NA	TGTGCCAGCATCTCCCGGGGAGCCTCCTACAATGAGCAGTTCTTC	CASISRGASYNEQFF
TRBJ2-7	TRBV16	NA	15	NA	TGTGCCAGCAGCCGAGAGGGGGGATCGTCCTACGAGCAGTACTTC	CASSREGGSSYEQYF
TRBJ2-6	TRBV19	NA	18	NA	TGTGCCAGTAGTATTAACTTCCCCGCTAACTCTGGGGCCAACGTCCTGACTTTC	CASSINFPANSGANVLTF
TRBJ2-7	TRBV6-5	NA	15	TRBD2	TGTGCCAGCGCCGAGGTCCCCGCGGGAGGGTACGAGCAGTACTTC	CASAEVPAGGYEQYF
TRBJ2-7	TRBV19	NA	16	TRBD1	TGTGCCAGTAGTATTAACTTCGGGACAGGGACCTACGAGCAGTACTTC	CASSINFGTGTYEQYF
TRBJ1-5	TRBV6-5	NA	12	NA	TGTGCCAGCACCCCCGGGGCCCAGCCCCAGCATTTT	CASTPGAQPQHF
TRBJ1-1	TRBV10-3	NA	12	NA	TGTGCCAGCTCGGGGGCGAACACTGAAGCTTTCTTT	CASSGANTEAFF
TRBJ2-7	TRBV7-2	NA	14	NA	TGTGCCAGCAGCTTAGCGCCAAGCTCCTACGAGCAGTACTTC	CASSLAPSSYEQYF
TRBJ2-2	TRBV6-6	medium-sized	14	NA	TGTGCCAGCAGTTACTCAGGAGTCACCGGGGAGCTGTTTTTT	CASSYSGVTGELFF
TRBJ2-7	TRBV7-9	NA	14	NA	TGTGCCAGCAGCTCCGGGGGTAGGTCCTACGAGCAGTACTTC	CASSSGGRSYEQYF
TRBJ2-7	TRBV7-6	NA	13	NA	TGTGCCAGCAGCTACTTAGATACGTACGAGCAGTACTTC	CASSYLDTYEQYF
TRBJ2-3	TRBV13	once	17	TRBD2	TGTGCCAGCAGCTTGGTCCGGGCGGGAGGGCCGACAGATACGCAGTATTTT	CASSLVRAGGPTDTQYF
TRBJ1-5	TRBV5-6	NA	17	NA	TGTGCCAGCAGCGCACGGCCGGTTCTCGGGAGCAATCAGCCCCAGCATTTT	CASSARPVLGSNQPQHF
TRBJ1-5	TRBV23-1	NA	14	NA	TGCGCCAGCACCACCGCGGAGGGGAATCAGCCCCAGCATTTT	CASTTAEGNQPQHF
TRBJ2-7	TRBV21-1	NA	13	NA	TGTGCCAGCACCGCTACAGGGGGTTACGAGCAGTACTTC	CASTATGGYEQYF
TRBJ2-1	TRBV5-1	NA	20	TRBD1	TGCGCCAGCAGCGATAAGAAGGGGACAGGGGGCTTTCGGGACACTAATGAGCAGTTCTTC	CASSDKKGTGGFRDTNEQFF
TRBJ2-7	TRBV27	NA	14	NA	TGTGCCAGCAGGCCTTGGGACATCCACTACGAGCAGTACTTC	CASRPWDIHYEQYF
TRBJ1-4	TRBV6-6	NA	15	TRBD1	TGTGCCAGCAGTCCCCTAAGACAGGGTAGTGAAAAACTGTTTTTT	CASSPLRQGSEKLFF
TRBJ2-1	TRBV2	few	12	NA	TGTGCCAGCAGCGGGTCAAACAATGAGCAGTTCTTC	CASSGSNNEQFF
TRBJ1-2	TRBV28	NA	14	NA	TGTGCCAGCACCGGAGGGGGTAATAACTATGGCTACACCTTC	CASTGGGNNYGYTF
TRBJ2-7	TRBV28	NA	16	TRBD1	TGTGCCAGCAGTCGTCTCACCGGGACAGACAACTACGAGCAGTACTTC	CASSRLTGTDNYEQYF
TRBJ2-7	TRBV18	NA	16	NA	TGTGCCAGCTCAGGAGGCTGGGAGGACAACTCCTACGAGCAGTACTTC	CASSGGWEDNSYEQYF
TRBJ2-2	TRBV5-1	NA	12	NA	TGCGCCAGCAGCCTCCCGAGTGGGGAGCTGTTTTTT	CASSLPSGELFF
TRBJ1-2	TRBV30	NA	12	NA	TGTGCCTGGGAGGGGGAAGGCTATGGCTACACCTTC	CAWEGEGYGYTF
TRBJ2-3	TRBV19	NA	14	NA	TGTGCCAGTACGGCTGGGCAGGGCACAGATACGCAGTATTTT	CASTAGQGTDTQYF